What follows are 8 T cell receptor beta chains derived from one specimen sequenced in a study of blood T cell repertoires in COVID-19. The table came from immunoSEQ multiplex PCR; TCRdb's copy has only in-frame clones and leaves some out. The data contain under 200,000 clones, more than 85% of them singletons. The sequencing input was peripheral blood. All receptors derive from a man between 65 and 80 years old with active or convalescent COVID-19.

The chain employs TRBV10-1 and TRBJ2-1; possibly TRBD1 for D (6 bases). The CDR3 loop spans 14 amino acids. V was shortened by 3 bases and J by 10 bases, with 16 bases between the two germline ends. Per germline, CDR1 WNHNN and CDR2 SYGVQD (reference sequence). The CDR3 region has the DNA TGCGCCAGCAGTGACGGACAGTACAATGAGGAGCAGTTCTTC. It yields the protein CASSDGQYNEEQFF.

The rearrangement links TRBV19 to TRBJ1-2, with D perhaps TRBD1 (6 bases). Germline CDR1 reads LNHDA; CDR2 reads SQIVND (reference sequence). The length of the CDR3 is 15 residues. V was cut by 5 bases and J by 0 bases, with 13 bases left in between. DNA of the CDR3: TGTGCCAGTAGTTCTCAAAGACAGGCTAACTATGGCTACACCTTC. Amino acid sequence: CASSSQRQANYGYTF.

Here the CDR3 reads CASSPTIPGQTSTGELFF. The CDR3 DNA reads TGTGCCAGCAGCCCAACAATCCCGGGACAAACTTCCACCGGGGAGCTGTTTTTT. V and J are TRBV3-1 (or the pseudogene TRBV3-2) and TRBJ2-2; D is perhaps TRBD1 (6 bases). The V end was cut by 4 bases, the J end by 4 bases, with 22 bases between. The CDR3 is 18 residues long. Germline V CDR1 and CDR2: LGHDT, YNNKEL (reference sequence).

The V call is TRBV5-1, the J call TRBJ1-4, with D unclear. The CDR3 loop spans 16 amino acids. The germline gives CDR1 SGHRS, CDR2 YFSETQ. V was clipped by 0 bases and J by 5 bases, with 14 bases between them. Here the CDR3 reads CASSLAVSGLNEKLFF. DNA for the CDR3: TGCGCCAGCAGCTTGGCCGTTTCGGGGTTGAATGAAAAACTGTTTTTT.

The V gene is TRBV11-2, the J gene TRBJ2-3; D is uncertain. This CDR3 region has 13 residues. With 5 bases removed from V and 2 bases from J, the gap between germline ends came to 8 bases. Germline V lookup: CDR1 SGHAT, CDR2 FQNNGV. In DNA, the CDR3 is TGTGCCAGCAGCGATTCAGACACAGATACGCAGTATTTT. Its translation is CASSDSDTDTQYF.

The rearrangement links TRBV27 to TRBJ1-4; D gene uncertain. The CDR3 loop spans 13 amino acids. CDR1 is MNHEY and CDR2 is SMNVEV in the germline V gene (reference sequence). With 5 bases removed from V and 8 bases from J, the gap between germline ends came to 12 bases. CDR3 DNA: TGTGCCAGCAGTCCCCCCCGAGGGGAAAAACTGTTTTTT. Encoded protein: CASSPPRGEKLFF.

The chain combines TRBV7-8 with TRBJ1-4; D is uncertain. In germline, CDR1 is SGHVS, CDR2 FQNEAQ. Trimming pared 4 bases from V and 1 base from J, leaving 10 bases between. The CDR3 covers 15 residues. The CDR3 region is CASSSYRVTNEKLFF. The CDR3 nucleotides read TGTGCCAGCAGCTCTTATCGGGTAACTAATGAAAAACTGTTTTTT.

The chain combines TRBV4-3 with TRBJ1-2; no definite D call. CDR1 and CDR2 (germline): LGHNA, YSLEER. CDR3 length equals 15 residues. The ends were cut back, 5 bases at V and 5 bases at J, with 18 bases in the middle. DNA for the CDR3: TGCGCCAGCAGCGTGAACCTCGGGATCCTATATGGCTACACCTTC. Translating gives CASSVNLGILYGYTF.